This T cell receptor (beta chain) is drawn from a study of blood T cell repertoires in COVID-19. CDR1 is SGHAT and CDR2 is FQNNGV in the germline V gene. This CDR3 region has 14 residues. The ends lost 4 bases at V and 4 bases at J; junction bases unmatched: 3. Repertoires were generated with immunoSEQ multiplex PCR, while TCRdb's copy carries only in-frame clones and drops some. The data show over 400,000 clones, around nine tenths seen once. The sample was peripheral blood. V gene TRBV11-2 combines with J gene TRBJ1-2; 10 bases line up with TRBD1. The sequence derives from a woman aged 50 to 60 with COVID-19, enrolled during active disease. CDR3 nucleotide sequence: TGTGCCAGCAGCTGGAGGACAGGGGGCTATGGCTACACCTTC. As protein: CASSWRTGGYGYTF.